The TCR beta chain under discussion was sequenced for a study of T-cell memory formation after mild COVID-19. Trimming took off 3 bases at V and 6 bases at J, with 12 bases between the two ends. The CDR3 sequence is 13 residues long. CDR1 and CDR2 (germline): MNHEY, SMNVEV (reference sequence). This clonotype has ten or more counts. TCRdb re-derived calls from the 5' RACE reads in MiXCR, one entry per CDR3 protein. The table shows under 300,000 distinct CDR3 sequences, with 7.5% to 10% occurring only once. This chain uses TRBV27 with TRBJ2-7; unclear D gene. The TCR was taken from a man younger than 35 who had mild COVID-19 (a few samples of this study predate the infection). Cell type and time point are not known. Material: PBMCs or a T cell subset sorted from them (not recorded which). Here the CDR3 DNA reads TGTGCCAGCAGTTTCGAACAGATGGGCGAGCAGTACTTC. Translating gives CASSFEQMGEQYF.